The entry that follows covers one TCR beta chain sequence. Its matching antigen is unknown. Treatment here: roughly nine-day PBMC culture with coronavirus spike peptide pools or control peptides (ViraFEST assay). Once obtained from cultured CD4+ T cells, the DNA was sequenced using the Oncomine TCR Beta short-read assay. Cultured CD4+ T cells yielded the extracted genomic DNA. Each CDR3 protein gets one entry after TCRdb re-called the PCR reads with MiXCR. Among around 8,100 distinct CDR3 sequences listed, approximately 70% were seen once. These data belong to a study of vaccination and CD4 T cells after COVID-19. About the study: Drawing of post-COVID samples took place a median about 100 days after diagnosis (range 35 to 161).

Trimming removed 5 bases from V and 6 bases from J, with 13 bases in between. Germline CDR1 LNHDA, CDR2 SQIVND (reference sequence). The CDR3 loop spans 13 amino acids. Study-level points and caveats: Median counts of SARS-CoV-2-reactive clonotypes increased from around 20 to 38; this difference was not significant.

The sample in question was cultured CD4+ T cells from blood, obtained after SARS-CoV-2 vaccination. This receptor was identified in a human donor with COVID-19. The chain uses TRBV19 and TRBJ1-1; possible D gene TRBD1, 5 bases. CDR3 in amino acids: CASSATPGSEAFF. The CDR3 DNA reads TGTGCCAGTAGTGCCACCCCAGGGTCTGAAGCTTTCTTT. Complete variable domain (other parts from reference TRBV19 and TRBJ1-1): DGGITQSPKYLFRKEGQNVTLSCEQNLNHDAMYWYRQDPGQGLRLIYYSQIVNDFQKGDIAEGYSVSREKKESFPLTVTSAQKNPTAFYLCASSATPGSEAFFGQGTRLTVV.